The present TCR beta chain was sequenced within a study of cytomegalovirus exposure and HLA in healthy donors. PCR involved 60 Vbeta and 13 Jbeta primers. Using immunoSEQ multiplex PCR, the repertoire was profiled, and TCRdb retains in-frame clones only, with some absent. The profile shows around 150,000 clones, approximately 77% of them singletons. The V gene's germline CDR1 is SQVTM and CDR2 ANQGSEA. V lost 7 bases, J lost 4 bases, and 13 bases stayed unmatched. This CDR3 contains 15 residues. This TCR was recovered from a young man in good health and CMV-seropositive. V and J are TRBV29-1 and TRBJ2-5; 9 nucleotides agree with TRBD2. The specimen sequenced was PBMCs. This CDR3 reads CSAPPIAGVGETQYF. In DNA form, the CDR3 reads TGCAGCGCTCCCCCCATAGCGGGAGTGGGAGAGACCCAGTACTTC.